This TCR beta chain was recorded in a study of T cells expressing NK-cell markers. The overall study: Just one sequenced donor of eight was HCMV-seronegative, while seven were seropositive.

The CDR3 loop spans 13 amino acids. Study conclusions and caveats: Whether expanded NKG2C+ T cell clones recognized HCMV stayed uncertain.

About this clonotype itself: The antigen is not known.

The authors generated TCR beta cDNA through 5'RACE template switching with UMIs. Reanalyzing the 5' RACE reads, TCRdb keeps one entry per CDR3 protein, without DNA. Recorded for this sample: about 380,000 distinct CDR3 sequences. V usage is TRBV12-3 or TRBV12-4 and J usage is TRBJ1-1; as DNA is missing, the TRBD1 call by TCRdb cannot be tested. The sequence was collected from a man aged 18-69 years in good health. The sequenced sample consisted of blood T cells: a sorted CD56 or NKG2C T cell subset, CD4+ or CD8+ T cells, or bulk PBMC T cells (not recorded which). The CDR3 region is CASSLRAEGRAFF.